What follows are 23 T cell receptor beta chains derived from one specimen sequenced in a study of OX40 agonist ivuxolimab in advanced cancers. Measured with immunoSEQ multiplex PCR; TCRdb has only the in-frame clones, and not every one. Among about 96,000 clones listed, 90% were seen once. The source was CD4+ or CD8+ T cells sorted from blood, collected in a trial of the OX40 agonist ivuxolimab. These receptors all come from an adult with an advanced solid tumor such as melanoma, head and neck, liver or kidney cancer.

The chain couples TRBV2 to TRBJ1-4; a possible D gene is TRBD1 (6 bases). Deletions cut 2 bases from V and 8 bases from J, with 12 bases between. The germline V gene has CDR1 SNHLY and CDR2 FYNNEI. The CDR3 totals 14 residues. The CDR3 spells CASSEFGGREKLFF. The CDR3 DNA sequence: TGTGCCAGCAGTGAATTTGGGGGCCGGGAAAAACTGTTTTTT.

The chain recombines TRBV5-1 with TRBJ1-1, with 9 bases lining up with TRBD1. The CDR3 extends over 14 amino acids. Trimming at V came to 2 bases and at J to 4 bases, leaving 3 bases not matched to a gene. CDR1 SGHRS and CDR2 YFSETQ come from the germline V gene. Here the CDR3 reads CASSFKQGATEAFF. CDR3 bases: TGCGCCAGCAGCTTTAAACAGGGGGCCACTGAAGCTTTCTTT.

This clone was found once. This sequence joins TRBV10-2 and TRBJ2-7; D unresolved. Germline V gene data show CDR1 as WSHSY and CDR2 as SAAADI. The CDR3 spans 14 residues. The V gene lost 5 bases and the J gene lost 3 bases, with 14 bases spanning the gap. The CDR3 loop is CASSIGPRDYEQYF. The CDR3 bases are TGCGCCAGCAGTATCGGGCCGCGCGACTACGAGCAGTACTTC.

This clone was seen a handful of times. V gene TRBV23-1 combines with J gene TRBJ1-2; 7 nucleotides line up with TRBD1. TRBV23-1 is filed as an ORF, its function uncertain. Losses at the gene ends were 8 bases for V and 4 bases for J; bases not matched to a gene: 13. The CDR3 length is 15 residues. CDR3 amino acids: CASAIYTGEAYGYTF. CDR3 DNA sequence: TGCGCCAGCGCGATATACACAGGGGAGGCCTATGGCTACACCTTC.

This clone came up a few times. The CDR3 sequence is CASSRTGFTGNTIYF. The DNA for the CDR3 is TGTGCCAGCAGTCGAACAGGGTTTACTGGAAACACCATATATTTT. The rearrangement joins TRBV7-2 to TRBJ1-3; D perhaps matches TRBD1 (6 bases). V was trimmed by 6 bases and J by 2 bases, leaving 14 bases between them. The CDR3 consists of 15 residues. Germline lookup yields CDR1 SGHTA and CDR2 FQGNSA.

The genes are TRBV7-2 and TRBJ1-1; a weak D match, TRBD1 (6 bases). V was trimmed by 5 bases and J by 5 bases, leaving 21 bases between them. CDR1 SGHTA and CDR2 FQGNSA come from the germline V gene. The CDR3 loop spans 16 amino acids. The CDR3 spells CASSHLGRGRGTEAFF. The CDR3 coding sequence is TGTGCCAGCAGCCACCTCGGACGGGGGCGCGGGACTGAAGCTTTCTTT. Combining the CDR3 with reference TRBV7-2 and TRBJ1-1 gives the whole variable domain GAGVSQSPSNKVTEKGKDVELRCDPISGHTALYWYRQSLGQGLEFLIYFQGNSAPDKSGLPSDRFSAERTGGSVSTLTIQRTQQEDSAVYLCASSHLGRGRGTEAFFGQGTRLTVV.

V usage is TRBV7-3 and J usage is TRBJ2-1, with 12 nucleotides matching TRBD1. Losses at the gene ends were 5 bases for V and 10 bases for J; bases not matched to a gene: 3. The CDR3 totals 13 residues. Germline V gives CDR1 SGHTA, CDR2 FQGTGA. This CDR3 reads CASSLGTGGEQFF. The CDR3 DNA sequence: TGTGCCAGCAGCCTAGGGACAGGGGGCGAGCAGTTCTTC.

The chain is built from TRBV5-4 and TRBJ1-2; TRBD1 matches at 7 bases. This CDR3 comprises 14 residues. The junction had 10 bases not matched to a gene; V was cut back by 1 base and J by 10 bases. Germline values: CDR1 SGHNT, CDR2 YYREEE (reference sequence). The CDR3 loop reads CASSLIGTEVFYTF. The CDR3, as DNA: TGTGCCAGCAGCTTGATCGGGACAGAGGTCTTCTACACCTTC. Complete variable domain (other parts from reference TRBV5-4 and TRBJ1-2): ETGVTQSPTHLIKTRGQQVTLRCSSQSGHNTVSWYQQALGQGPQFIFQYYREEENGRGNFPPRFSGLQFPNYSSELNVNALELDDSALYLCASSLIGTEVFYTFGSGTRLTVV.

This clone was observed once. The chain employs TRBV5-1 and TRBJ1-2; 7 bases align to TRBD1. This CDR3 is 14 amino acids long. Trimming removed 2 bases from V and 2 bases from J; junction bases left unmatched: 3. Germline V gene lookup returns CDR1 SGHRS and CDR2 YFSETQ. The CDR3 region is CASSFRDRNYGYTF. CDR3 coding DNA: TGCGCCAGCAGCTTCAGGGACAGAAACTATGGCTACACCTTC.

The chain joins TRBV5-4 to TRBJ1-2; 7 bases are shared with TRBD1. The CDR3 totals 13 residues. V was clipped by 4 bases and J by 4 bases; unmatched bases: 4. The germline CDR1 and CDR2 sequences are SGHNT and YYREEE (reference sequence). The chain's CDR3 is CASSRDRVYGYTF. CDR3 DNA: TGTGCCAGCAGCCGCGACAGGGTCTATGGCTACACCTTC.

The chain couples TRBV7-9 to TRBJ2-7; D call uncertain. Trimming removed 2 bases at V and 0 bases at J, with 8 bases between. The germline gives CDR1 SEHNR, CDR2 FQNEAQ (reference sequence). The CDR3 totals 14 residues. CDR3 sequence reads: CASSLLPNSYEQYF. CDR3 DNA: TGTGCCAGCAGCTTACTACCGAACTCCTACGAGCAGTACTTC.

This chain connects TRBV9 to TRBJ1-4; the match to TRBD1 covers 8 bases. This CDR3 is built from 14 residues. Looked up from germline, CDR1 is SGDLS and CDR2 is YYNGEE. V trimming: 2 bases; J trimming: 8 bases; junction bases outside the gene matches: 5. The CDR3 loop is CASSVGQGGEKLFF. The CDR3 DNA sequence: TGTGCCAGCAGCGTTGGACAGGGTGGAGAAAAACTGTTTTTT.

The rearrangement uses TRBV15 and TRBJ2-2, with D perhaps being TRBD1 or TRBD2 (5 bases each). Germline V gives CDR1 LNHNV, CDR2 YYDKDF (reference sequence). V lost 1 base, J lost 7 bases, and 19 bases lay in between. This CDR3 has 17 residues. The CDR3 loop is CATSRVRTLLRGGELFF. The CDR3 DNA reads as TGTGCCACCAGCAGAGTTAGGACACTACTGAGGGGCGGGGAGCTGTTTTTT.

The chain employs TRBV18 and TRBJ1-2; 12 nucleotides agree with TRBD1. Trimming cost V 0 bases and J 7 bases; bases outside gene matches: 9. This CDR3 spans 17 amino acids. Germline CDR1 KGHSH, CDR2 LQKENI. CDR3 loop: CASSPPNEGQGASGYTF. CDR3 nucleotides: TGTGCCAGCTCACCACCGAATGAGGGACAGGGGGCGAGTGGCTACACCTTC.

The genes are TRBV5-8 and TRBJ2-1, with TRBD2 matching over 9 bases. J was trimmed by 5 bases and V by 7 bases; bases with no gene match: 25. In germline, CDR1 is SGHTS, CDR2 YDEGEE. The CDR3 runs to 20 residues. The CDR3 reads CASPAWYISSGTVGHNEQFF. The CDR3 bases are TGTGCCAGCCCAGCTTGGTATATTTCTAGCGGGACCGTAGGGCACAATGAGCAGTTCTTC.

The gene calls are TRBV13 and TRBJ2-3, with D unclear. The V end was cut by 3 bases, the J end by 5 bases, with 9 bases between. CDR3 size: 13 residues. The germline V gene encodes CDR1 PRHDT and CDR2 FYEKMQ (reference sequence). Written as DNA, the CDR3 is TGTGCCAGCAGCTTCCCCTTAATAGATACGCAGTATTTT. It translates to CASSFPLIDTQYF.

This clone has only one observation. This sequence joins TRBV27 and TRBJ2-1; TRBD1 matches 8 bases. Germline loops: CDR1 MNHEY, CDR2 SMNVEV (reference sequence). This CDR3 comprises 12 residues. V was clipped by 9 bases and J by 10 bases; unmatched bases: 8. This chain's CDR3 is CASTKDRDEQFF. CDR3 bases: TGTGCCAGTACCAAGGACAGGGACGAGCAGTTCTTC.

This sequence joins TRBV7-2 and TRBJ2-5, with D perhaps matching TRBD2 (6 bases). This CDR3 is 17 amino acids long. V was pared by 5 bases and J by 5 bases, with 24 bases between. CDR1 and CDR2 from the germline V gene are SGHTA and FQGNSA. CDR3 protein: CASSAKPRGAVEETQYF. For the CDR3, the DNA is TGTGCCAGCAGCGCGAAACCTCGCGGGGCGGTGGAGGAGACCCAGTACTTC.

The table lists this clone with a count of one. This chain links TRBV5-6 with TRBJ2-3, with D unclear. The CDR3 sequence is 14 residues long. Per germline, CDR1 SGHDT and CDR2 YYEEEE. The V end was cut by 0 bases, the J end by 10 bases, with 15 bases between. CDR3 DNA sequence: TGTGCCAGCAGCTTGGATTCCTACGGTGGGGCGCAGTATTTT. Its protein product is CASSLDSYGGAQYF.

V usage is TRBV7-2 and J usage is TRBJ2-5, with D possibly matching TRBD2 (6 bases). The ends were cut back, 4 bases at V and 5 bases at J, with 23 bases in the middle. Germline V gene data show CDR1 as SGHTA and CDR2 as FQGNSA. This CDR3 spans 17 amino acids. CDR3 sequence: CASSSTSGSGARETQYF. CDR3 in DNA: TGTGCCAGCAGCTCAACATCGGGTAGCGGAGCTAGGGAGACCCAGTACTTC.

The DNA of the CDR3 is TGCGCCAGCAGTCTGACGGGGGTTAGCTCCTACGAGCAGTACTTC. Its translation is CASSLTGVSSYEQYF. The V gene is TRBV5-1, the J gene TRBJ2-7; TRBD2 is a possible D gene (6 bases). Trimming took 5 bases from V and 0 from J, leaving 15 bases between them. CDR1 SGHRS and CDR2 YFSETQ come from the germline V gene. CDR3 length: 15 amino acids.

The chain joins TRBV5-1 to TRBJ2-3; possibly TRBD2 for D (5 bases). This CDR3 contains 15 residues. V was shortened by 0 bases and J by 5 bases, with 13 bases between the two germline ends. The germline V gene has CDR1 SGHRS and CDR2 YFSETQ. The CDR3 region has the DNA TGCGCCAGCAGCTTGGTGTCGTCCGAGGGAGATACGCAGTATTTT. Protein product: CASSLVSSEGDTQYF.

J is TRBJ1-2 and V is TRBV19; TRBD1 is a possible D gene (6 bases). Trimming took off 6 bases at V and 3 bases at J, with 14 bases between the two ends. This CDR3 contains 14 residues. Germline-derived CDR1 and CDR2 are LNHDA and SQIVND (reference sequence). For the CDR3, the DNA is TGTGCCAGTAGCCTGACAGGTGGGGACTATGGCTACACCTTC. Encoded protein: CASSLTGGDYGYTF.